A selection of T cell receptor beta chains follows, all from one sample in a study of T cells in Graves' hyperthyroidism and ophthalmopathy. From the multiplex PCR reads, TCRdb called clonotypes with MiXCR, one entry per CDR3 protein. The sample contains some 500,000 distinct CDR3 sequences, 15% to 20% of which appear only once. The sample consisted of blood. These receptors all come from a woman between 25 and 40 years old with Graves' ophthalmopathy. Both conserved end residues are part of each CDR3. Each record gives: V gene, J gene, clone size, D gene, CDR3 DNA, CDR3 protein. A D gene is named only where the DNA matches it firmly. Clone size is stated in some rows and not others, as once, few, many or a class when expanded.

V: TRBV6-1
J: TRBJ2-7
size: many
D: .
DNA: TGTGCCGCGGGGACGGCGGAGCACCCCTCCGAGCAGTACTTC
CDR3: CAAGTAEHPSEQYF

V: TRBV27
J: TRBJ2-5
size: many
D: .
DNA: TGTGCCAGCAGTTTATCGATTCGAGCAGGCCCGACCACGACGGGGGAGACCCAGTACTTC
CDR3: CASSLSIRAGPTTTGETQYF

V: TRBV2
J: TRBJ2-4
size: many
D: .
DNA: TGTGCCAGCAGACGAACTCGTCTAGCCAAAAACATTCAGTACTTC
CDR3: CASRRTRLAKNIQYF

V: TRBV27
J: TRBJ2-5
size: many
D: TRBD2
DNA: TGTGCCAGTAGTAGTGGGGAGCGGGAGGATGAGACCCAGTACTTC
CDR3: CASSSGEREDETQYF

V: TRBV29-1
J: TRBJ2-1
size: .
D: TRBD2
DNA: TGCAGCGTGGATTCTAGCGGGAGCATATATGAGCAGTTCTTC
CDR3: CSVDSSGSIYEQFF

V: TRBV2
J: TRBJ2-3
size: few
D: .
DNA: TGTGCCAGCGGGCGAGTGGGTTCAGATACGCAGTATTTT
CDR3: CASGRVGSDTQYF

V: TRBV30
J: TRBJ1-2
size: few
D: .
DNA: TGTGCCTGGAGACGGCCTAACTATGGCTACACCTTC
CDR3: CAWRRPNYGYTF

V: TRBV20-1
J: TRBJ2-1
size: .
D: .
DNA: TGCAGTGTTTGGTCCGGCGGGGACAATGAGCAGTTCTTC
CDR3: CSVWSGGDNEQFF

V: TRBV27
J: TRBJ1-4
size: few
D: .
DNA: TGTGCCAGCAGTAACTCCTACGGGTTTAATGAAAAACTGTTTTTT
CDR3: CASSNSYGFNEKLFF

V: TRBV7-2
J: TRBJ2-1
size: many
D: .
DNA: TGTGCCAGCAGCTTAGGGAGACAGGCGTACAATGAGCAGTTCTTC
CDR3: CASSLGRQAYNEQFF

V: TRBV28
J: TRBJ1-3
size: many
D: .
DNA: TGTGCCAGCACTTCGCCGGGGTCTGGAAACACCATATATTTT
CDR3: CASTSPGSGNTIYF

V: TRBV13
J: TRBJ1-6
size: many
D: TRBD1
DNA: TGTGCCAGCAGCACGCTCGGGACAGAACTGAATTCACCCCTCCACTTT
CDR3: CASSTLGTELNSPLHF

V: TRBV2
J: TRBJ2-1
size: many
D: TRBD2
DNA: TGTGCCAGCAGTCCCAGACTGTTGGGACTAGCGGGAGCGAGCTCCTACAATGAGCAGTTCTTC
CDR3: CASSPRLLGLAGASSYNEQFF

V: TRBV27
J: TRBJ1-5
size: few
D: .
DNA: TGTGCCAGCAGTTTTTCGAGGGCTGATCAGCCCCAGCATTTT
CDR3: CASSFSRADQPQHF

V: TRBV20-1
J: TRBJ2-7
size: .
D: .
DNA: TGCAGTGTTGAACAGGGAGGGGACTACGAGCAGTACTTC
CDR3: CSVEQGGDYEQYF

V: TRBV4-1
J: TRBJ2-7
size: once
D: TRBD2
DNA: TGCGCCAGCAGCCAAGATTTACCGGGACTAGTCGTCCACGAGCAGTACTTC
CDR3: CASSQDLPGLVVHEQYF

V: TRBV12-3/TRBV12-4
J: TRBJ2-3
size: .
D: .
DNA: TGTGCCAGCAGGCGTGGGGATACGCAGTATTTT
CDR3: CASRRGDTQYF

V: TRBV7-6
J: TRBJ2-5
size: many
D: .
DNA: TGTGCCAGCACCCCCGAAGATCGAGAGACCCAGTACTTC
CDR3: CASTPEDRETQYF

V: TRBV11-2
J: TRBJ2-7
size: .
D: .
DNA: TGTGCCAGCAGAATGGTCGGGGTCCACGAGCAGTACTTC
CDR3: CASRMVGVHEQYF

V: TRBV7-8
J: TRBJ1-1
size: few
D: .
DNA: TGTGCCAGCAGCCCGATTCACACTGAAGCTTTCTTT
CDR3: CASSPIHTEAFF

V: TRBV5-1
J: TRBJ2-5
size: few
D: .
DNA: TGCGCCAGCAGCTTTTCCGGGACAAACCAAGAGACCCAGTACTTC
CDR3: CASSFSGTNQETQYF

V: TRBV28
J: TRBJ2-7
size: .
D: .
DNA: TGTGCCAGCAGTCTGGGCGGATACTCCTACGAGCAGTACTTC
CDR3: CASSLGGYSYEQYF

V: TRBV6-2/TRBV6-3
J: TRBJ1-1
size: many
D: .
DNA: TGTGCCAGCAGTTCTCAAACGAAAAACACTGAAGCTTTCTTT
CDR3: CASSSQTKNTEAFF

V: TRBV9
J: TRBJ2-7
size: .
D: .
DNA: TGTGCCAGCAGCGTAGCCCTAGGTAGTCGGGAGCAGTACTTC
CDR3: CASSVALGSREQYF

V: TRBV5-1
J: TRBJ2-3
size: many
D: TRBD1
DNA: TGCGCCAGCAGCTTGACAGGGGATGGCACAGATACGCAGTATTTT
CDR3: CASSLTGDGTDTQYF

V: TRBV6-1
J: TRBJ2-6
size: many
D: .
DNA: TGTGCCAGCCAGTTCGGATTAATCCCTGGGGCCAACGTCCTGACTTTC
CDR3: CASQFGLIPGANVLTF

V: TRBV6-2/TRBV6-3
J: TRBJ2-3
size: few
D: TRBD2
DNA: TGTGCCAGCAGTTACTCCCTCGGACTAGCGGGGAGCACCACAGATACGCAGTATTTT
CDR3: CASSYSLGLAGSTTDTQYF

V: TRBV25-1
J: TRBJ2-2
size: few
D: .
DNA: TGTGCCAGCAGTAGACAGATAGGATACACCGGGGAGCTGTTTTTT
CDR3: CASSRQIGYTGELFF

V: TRBV2
J: TRBJ2-7
size: .
D: .
DNA: TGTGCCAGTCAGCTTACGTCCTACGAGCAGTACTTC
CDR3: CASQLTSYEQYF

V: TRBV4-1
J: TRBJ2-7
size: .
D: TRBD1
DNA: TGCGCCAGCAGCCAACCCGGGACAGGGGGCTTTTACGAGCAGTACTTC
CDR3: CASSQPGTGGFYEQYF

V: TRBV28
J: TRBJ2-4
size: .
D: .
DNA: TGTGCCAGCAGTTCCTCAGACACCTTAGCCAAAAACATTCAGTACTTC
CDR3: CASSSSDTLAKNIQYF

V: TRBV6-5
J: TRBJ2-7
size: few
D: TRBD2
DNA: TGTGCCAGCAGTTATACCGGACTAGCGGGATCCCTCGAGCAGTACTTC
CDR3: CASSYTGLAGSLEQYF

V: TRBV11-2
J: TRBJ1-5
size: many
D: .
DNA: TGTGCCAGCAGCTGGGACCAGAATCAGCCCCAGCATTTT
CDR3: CASSWDQNQPQHF